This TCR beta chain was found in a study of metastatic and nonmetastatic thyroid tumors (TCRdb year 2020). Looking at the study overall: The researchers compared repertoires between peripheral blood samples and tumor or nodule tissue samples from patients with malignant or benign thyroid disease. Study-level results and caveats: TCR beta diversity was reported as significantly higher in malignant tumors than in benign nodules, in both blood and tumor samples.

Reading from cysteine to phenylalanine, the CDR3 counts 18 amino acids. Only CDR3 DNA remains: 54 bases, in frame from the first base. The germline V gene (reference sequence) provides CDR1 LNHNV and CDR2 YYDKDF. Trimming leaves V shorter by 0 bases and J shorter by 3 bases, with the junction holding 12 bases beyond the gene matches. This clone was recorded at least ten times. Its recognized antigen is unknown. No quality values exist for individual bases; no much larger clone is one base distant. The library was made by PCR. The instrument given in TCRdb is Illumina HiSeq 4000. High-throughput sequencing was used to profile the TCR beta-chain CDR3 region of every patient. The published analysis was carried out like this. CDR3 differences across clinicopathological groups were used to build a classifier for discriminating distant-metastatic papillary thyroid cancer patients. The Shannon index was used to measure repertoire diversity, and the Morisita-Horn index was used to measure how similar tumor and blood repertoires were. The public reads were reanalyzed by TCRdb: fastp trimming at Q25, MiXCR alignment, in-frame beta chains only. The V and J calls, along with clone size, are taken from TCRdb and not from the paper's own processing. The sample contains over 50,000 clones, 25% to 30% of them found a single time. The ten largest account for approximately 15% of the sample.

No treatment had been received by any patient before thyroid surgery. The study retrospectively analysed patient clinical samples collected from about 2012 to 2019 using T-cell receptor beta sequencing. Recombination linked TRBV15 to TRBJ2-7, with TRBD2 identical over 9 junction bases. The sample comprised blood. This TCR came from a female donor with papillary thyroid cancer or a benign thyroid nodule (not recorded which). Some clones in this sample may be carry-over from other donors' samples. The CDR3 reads CATSRDREGGRVLYEQYF. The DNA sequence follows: TGTGCCACCAGCAGAGATCGGGAAGGCGGGAGGGTACTCTACGAGCAGTACTTC.